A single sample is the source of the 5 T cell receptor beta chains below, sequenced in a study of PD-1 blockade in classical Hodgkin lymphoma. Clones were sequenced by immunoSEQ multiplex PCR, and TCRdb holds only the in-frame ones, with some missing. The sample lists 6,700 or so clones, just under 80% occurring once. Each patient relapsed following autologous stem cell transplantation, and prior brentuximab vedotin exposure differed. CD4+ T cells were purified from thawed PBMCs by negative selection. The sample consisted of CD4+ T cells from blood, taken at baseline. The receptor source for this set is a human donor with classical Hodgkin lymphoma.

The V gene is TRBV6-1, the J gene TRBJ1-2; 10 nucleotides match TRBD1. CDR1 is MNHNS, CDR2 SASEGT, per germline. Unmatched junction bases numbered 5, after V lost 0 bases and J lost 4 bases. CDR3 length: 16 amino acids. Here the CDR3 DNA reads TGTGCCAGCAGTGAAGCCGGGACAGGGGCATCCTATGGCTACACCTTC. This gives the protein CASSEAGTGASYGYTF.

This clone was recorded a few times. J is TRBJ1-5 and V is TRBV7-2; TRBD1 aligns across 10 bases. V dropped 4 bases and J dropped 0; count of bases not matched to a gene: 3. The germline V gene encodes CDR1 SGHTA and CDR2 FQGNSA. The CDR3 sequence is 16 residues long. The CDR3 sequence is CASSSRTGGSNQPQHF. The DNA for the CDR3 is TGTGCCAGCAGCTCGAGGACAGGGGGTAGCAATCAGCCCCAGCATTTT.

This chain's CDR3 is CASSRDRRDQYF. DNA of the CDR3: TGTGCCAGCAGTAGGGACAGGAGAGACCAGTACTTC. The chain combines TRBV28 with TRBJ2-5; 8 nucleotides line up with TRBD1. This CDR3 comprises 12 residues. V gave up 5 bases and J gave up 10 bases; unmatched junction bases: 6. Germline CDR1 is MDHEN and CDR2 is SYDVKM.

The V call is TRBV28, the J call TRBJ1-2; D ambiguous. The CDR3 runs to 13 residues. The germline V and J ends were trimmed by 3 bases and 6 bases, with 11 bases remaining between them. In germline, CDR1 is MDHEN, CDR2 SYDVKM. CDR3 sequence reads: CASSFPGEDGYTF. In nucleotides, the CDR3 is TGTGCCAGCAGTTTCCCAGGAGAGGATGGCTACACCTTC.

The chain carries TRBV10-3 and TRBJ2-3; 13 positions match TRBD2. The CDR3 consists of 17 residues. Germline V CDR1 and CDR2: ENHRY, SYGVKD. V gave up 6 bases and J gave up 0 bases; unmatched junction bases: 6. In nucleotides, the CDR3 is TGTGCCATCAGGCCGGGACTAGCGGGGAATAGCACAGATACGCAGTATTTT. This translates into CAIRPGLAGNSTDTQYF.